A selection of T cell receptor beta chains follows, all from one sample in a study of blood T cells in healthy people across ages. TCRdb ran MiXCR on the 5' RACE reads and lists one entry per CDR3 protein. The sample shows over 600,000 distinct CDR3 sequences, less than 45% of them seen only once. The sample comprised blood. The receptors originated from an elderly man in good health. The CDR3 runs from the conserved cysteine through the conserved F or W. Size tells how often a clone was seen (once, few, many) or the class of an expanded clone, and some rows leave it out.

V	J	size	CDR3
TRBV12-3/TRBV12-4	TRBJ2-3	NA	CASSPGQNPIDTQYF
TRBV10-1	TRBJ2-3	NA	CASSDLLSTDTQYF
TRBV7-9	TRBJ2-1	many	CASSARGGNNNEQFF
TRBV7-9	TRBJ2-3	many	CASSLGQGADTQYF
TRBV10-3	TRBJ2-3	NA	CAISGSLDTQYF
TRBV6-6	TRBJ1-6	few	CASSLRGPLHF
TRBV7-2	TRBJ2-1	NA	CASSLPNAPSNEQFF
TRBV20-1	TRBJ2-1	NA	CSARREGYSYEQFF
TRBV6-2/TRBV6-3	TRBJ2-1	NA	CASRPQLGYNEQFF
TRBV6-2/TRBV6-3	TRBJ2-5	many	CASSYGGSETQYF
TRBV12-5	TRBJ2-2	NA	CASGLVPGRGGTGELFF
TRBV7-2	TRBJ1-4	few	CASSLGTTNEKLFF
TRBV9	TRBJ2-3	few	CASSVLRTSADTQYF
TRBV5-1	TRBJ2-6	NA	CASSLGGRTAGANVLTF
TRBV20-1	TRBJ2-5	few	CSASRTPRGGETQYF
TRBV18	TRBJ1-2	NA	CASSPRNAGTGEGGYTF
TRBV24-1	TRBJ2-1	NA	CATSDPSAESSYNEQFF
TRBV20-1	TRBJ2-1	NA	CSARHRMNSYNEQFF
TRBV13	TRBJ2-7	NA	CASSLGGEGYEQYF
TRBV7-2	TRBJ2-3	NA	CASSFTITKTSGRSTDTQYF
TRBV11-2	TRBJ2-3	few	CASSLDIGVPDTQYF
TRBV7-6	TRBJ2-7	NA	CASSLGPNYEQYF
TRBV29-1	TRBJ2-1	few	CSVVQLVGNNEQFF
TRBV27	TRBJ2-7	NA	CASRTGQGAMYEQYF
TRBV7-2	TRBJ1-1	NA	CASSKQGPNTEAFF
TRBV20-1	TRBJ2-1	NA	CSAISGRSDEQFF
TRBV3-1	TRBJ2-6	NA	CASSRIAGAGANVLTF
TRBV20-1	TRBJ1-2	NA	CSARERGRRSYGYTF
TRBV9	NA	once	CASSVEGTGKETQYF
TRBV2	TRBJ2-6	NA	CASTVQGSGANVLTF
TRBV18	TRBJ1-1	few	CASSPGGRAEAFF
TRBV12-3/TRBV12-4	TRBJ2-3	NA	CASRQDLRGDTDTQYF
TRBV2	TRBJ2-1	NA	CASSEARAAEQFF
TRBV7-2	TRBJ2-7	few	CASSPAGTTAYEQYF
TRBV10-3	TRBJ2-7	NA	CAINDSGSRDEQYF
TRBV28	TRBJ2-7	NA	CASRTGGAEEQYF
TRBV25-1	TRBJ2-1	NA	CASSRKGVGQYNEQFF
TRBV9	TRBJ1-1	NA	CASSVEVGTEAFF
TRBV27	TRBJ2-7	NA	CAGSFGTSGNFEQYF
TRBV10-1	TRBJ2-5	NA	CASSDSHGASQGTQYF
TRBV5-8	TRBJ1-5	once	CASSLTLGRYSNQPQHF
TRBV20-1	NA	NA	CSTRRGPGRIYEQYF
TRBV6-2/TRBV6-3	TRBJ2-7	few	CASSSGTVPSYEQYF
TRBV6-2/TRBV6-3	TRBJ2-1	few	CASSQQGAYNEQFF
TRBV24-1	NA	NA	CATSDSGSHEQYF
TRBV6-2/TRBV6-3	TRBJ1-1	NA	CASSRGQGRTEAFF
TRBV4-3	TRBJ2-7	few	CASSRGPPGQPYEQYF
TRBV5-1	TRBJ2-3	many	CASSPGQVEDTQYF
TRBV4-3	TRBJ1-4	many	CASSQEGGNLRTNEKLFF